This is a list of T cell receptor beta chains from one sample in a study of blood T cells in healthy people across ages. TCRdb fed the 5' RACE reads into MiXCR, producing one record per CDR3 protein. Among 1,300,000 or so distinct CDR3 sequences listed, approximately 63% were seen once. Sequenced input: blood. The receptors shown here come from a man between 18 and 29 years old in good health. Each CDR3 is given with its conserved first and last residue. The D gene is left open where the match is weak. Expanded clones get a size class; other rows say once, few or many, or leave the size out.

>TRBV29-1|-|TRBJ2-7|-
TGCAGCGTTGGGGCCCAGGTGTCGGGCGAGCAGTACTTC
CSVGAQVSGEQYF
>TRBV5-1|TRBD2|TRBJ2-5|once
TGCGCCAGTAGCTTGGAGGCTAGCGGGGGGCCCACCCAGTACTTC
CASSLEASGGPTQYF
>TRBV4-2|-|TRBJ1-5|few
TGTGCCAGCAGCCAAGTAGGGGGTGATACAGGGAACAAGCCCCAGCATTTT
CASSQVGGDTGNKPQHF
>TRBV5-1|-|TRBJ2-3|few
TGCGCCAGCAGCCCACGGGGATACACAGATACGCAGTATTTT
CASSPRGYTDTQYF
>TRBV5-6|-|TRBJ2-3|-
TGTGCCAGCAGCTTGCAAGTGGGAGATACGCAGTATTTT
CASSLQVGDTQYF
>TRBV27|TRBD2|TRBJ2-1|few
TGTGCCAGCAGGGGACTAGACAGAGACAATGAGCAGTTCTTC
CASRGLDRDNEQFF
>TRBV20-1|-|TRBJ2-7|few
TGCAGTGCGTTTAACAGGGAATTCTACGAGCAGTACTTC
CSAFNREFYEQYF
>TRBV7-2|-|TRBJ2-7|-
TGTGCCAGCAGCTTACTTACCGGGGCCCCCTACGAGCAGTACTTC
CASSLLTGAPYEQYF
>TRBV6-5|-|TRBJ2-3|few
TGTGCCAGCAGTTACGAACTATCCTACACAGATACGCAGTATTTT
CASSYELSYTDTQYF
>TRBV7-9|TRBD1|TRBJ1-4|-
TGTGCCGTCCCCCGGGGACAGATTAATGAAAAACTGTTTTTT
CAVPRGQINEKLFF
>TRBV4-3|TRBD1|TRBJ1-4|-
TGCGCCAGCAGCCCCTCTCAGGGGGCGCATGAAAAACTGTTTTTT
CASSPSQGAHEKLFF
>TRBV4-2|-|TRBJ1-2|-
TGTGCCAGCAGCCAAGAGCCGACAGGATATGGCTACACCTTC
CASSQEPTGYGYTF
>TRBV9|-|TRBJ2-1|-
TGTGCCAGCAGCGTCGAGACTGGCCCTCAGGAGCAGTTCTTC
CASSVETGPQEQFF
>TRBV7-2|-|TRBJ2-5|-
TGTGCCAGCAGCGCCGGTCTGGAGACCCAGTACTTC
CASSAGLETQYF
>TRBV7-8|-|TRBJ2-5|-
TGTGCCAGCCTCACGTGGGTGGGACAAGAGACCCAGTACTTC
CASLTWVGQETQYF
>TRBV6-2/TRBV6-3|-|TRBJ2-1|-
TGTGCCAGCAGTTACAGGGTGGCCCGGGCCGATGAGCAGTTCTTC
CASSYRVARADEQFF
>TRBV18|-|TRBJ2-7|-
TGTGCCAGCTCACACGGTAGAACCTACGAGCAGTACTTC
CASSHGRTYEQYF
>TRBV10-3|TRBD1|TRBJ2-3|-
TGTGCCATCCGACAGGGGATGTTCTCAGATACGCAGTATTTT
CAIRQGMFSDTQYF
>TRBV7-9|TRBD2|TRBJ2-1|-
TGTGCCAGCAGCCATCCGGGACTAGCGTTCAATGAGCAGTTCTTC
CASSHPGLAFNEQFF
>TRBV5-1|TRBD2|TRBJ2-7|-
TGCGCCAGTAGAGCACCGGGACTAGCGGGACCCTACGAGCAGTACTTC
CASRAPGLAGPYEQYF
>TRBV7-9|-|TRBJ2-5|once
TGTGTTTGTGAGGAGACGCCATCTCAAGAGACCCAGTACTTC
CVCEETPSQETQYF
>TRBV6-5|TRBD2|TRBJ2-1|few
TGTGCCAGCTCCCGCGTGGCGGGAGGAGGAAAGGAGCAGTTCTTC
CASSRVAGGGKEQFF
>TRBV12-3/TRBV12-4|-|TRBJ2-3|-
TGTGCCAGCAGTTTAGGTGTGAGGCGTAGCACAGATACGCAGTATTTT
CASSLGVRRSTDTQYF
>TRBV5-1|-|TRBJ2-5|few
TGCGCCAGCAGCTTTCCCGAAGAGACCCAGTACTTC
CASSFPEETQYF
>TRBV3-1|-|TRBJ2-2|-
TGTGCCAGCAGCCAGGGCACATCGAACACCGGGGAGCTGTTTTTT
CASSQGTSNTGELFF
>TRBV4-2|TRBD1|TRBJ1-5|-
TGTGCCAGCAGTTGGACAGGGGACCAACAGCCCCAGCATTTT
CASSWTGDQQPQHF
>TRBV20-1|-|TRBJ2-3|few
TGCAGTGCTCCACCCTCGGGGTTGCGGGATACGCAGTATTTT
CSAPPSGLRDTQYF
>TRBV6-5|-|TRBJ1-2|-
TGTGCCAGCCGAATGACAGGTTCCTATGGCTACACCTTC
CASRMTGSYGYTF
>TRBV14|-|TRBJ1-4|-
TGTGCCAGCAGCCAAGATCGGTCAGCAACTAATGAAAAACTGTTTTTT
CASSQDRSATNEKLFF
>TRBV2|-|TRBJ2-1|-
TGTGCCAGCAGTGCTGCGCTAGGGGATGAGCAGTTCTTC
CASSAALGDEQFF
>TRBV4-3|-|TRBJ2-7|-
TGCGCCAGCAGCCAAGCACTAGACTCCCACTACGAGCAGTACTTC
CASSQALDSHYEQYF
>TRBV25-1|TRBD2|TRBJ2-7|-
TGTGCCAGCAGTGAACCGGGACTAGCGGGCCCCTACGAGCAGTACTTC
CASSEPGLAGPYEQYF
>TRBV12-3/TRBV12-4|-|TRBJ2-7|-
TGTGCCAGCAGTTTACGGGGTAGTAGCTCCTACGAGCAGTACTTC
CASSLRGSSSYEQYF
>TRBV20-1|-|TRBJ1-6|once
TGCAGTGCTAGAGCATCAGGGGTAGGTAATTCACCCCTCCACTTT
CSARASGVGNSPLHF
>TRBV25-1|TRBD1|TRBJ1-4|few
TGTGCCAGCAGTGGACCTCACAGGGGAGGAAAACTGTTTTTT
CASSGPHRGGKLFF
>TRBV7-8|-|TRBJ2-3|-
TGTGCCAGCATCACCCGCGGGGCCGATACGCAGTATTTT
CASITRGADTQYF
>TRBV7-9|-|TRBJ1-1|-
TGTGCCAGCAGGGGAGATCCGAACACTGAAGCTTTCTTT
CASRGDPNTEAFF
>TRBV27|-|TRBJ2-7|few
TGTGCCAGCAGTCCCAGGGTTTTCCACGAGCAGTACTTC
CASSPRVFHEQYF
>TRBV29-1|TRBD1|TRBJ2-7|-
TGCAGCGTTGAAGGAGGGGGACAGCTGTACGAGCAGTACTTC
CSVEGGGQLYEQYF
>TRBV7-9|-|TRBJ2-1|-
TGTGCCAGCAGCCCAACTCTCCCCCTGGGGCGGCTTGTCGATGAGCAGTTCTTC
CASSPTLPLGRLVDEQFF
>TRBV28|-|TRBJ1-2|-
TGTGCCAGCAGTCCCCCGGGGGCAGGGGCCGGTCCCTATGGCTACACCTTC
CASSPPGAGAGPYGYTF
>TRBV10-3|-|TRBJ2-7|few
TGTGCCATCATTCAAGATCGACAGACCCTGTCCTACGAGCAGTACTTC
CAIIQDRQTLSYEQYF
>TRBV4-3|-|TRBJ1-1|-
TGCGCCAGCAGCCCGGGGGTGTTGAACACTGAAGCTTTCTTT
CASSPGVLNTEAFF
>TRBV7-2|-|TRBJ2-1|-
TGTGCCAGCAGCGTAGACCTAAACAATGAGCAGTTCTTC
CASSVDLNNEQFF
>TRBV12-5|-|TRBJ2-1|-
TGTGCTAGCAGTCCGGAGGGACATTACAATGAGCAGTTCTTC
CASSPEGHYNEQFF
>TRBV10-2|-|TRBJ2-1|-
TGCGCCAGCAGTGGAGAGCGCAATGAGCAGTTCTTC
CASSGERNEQFF
>TRBV20-1|-|TRBJ2-1|few
TGCAGTGCCGACCCCCTAGTGTCCCATGAGCAGTTCTTC
CSADPLVSHEQFF
>TRBV20-1|-|TRBJ2-3|-
TGCAGTGCCGAGATCGGCGGAGTAGATACGCAGTATTTT
CSAEIGGVDTQYF
>TRBV25-1|-|TRBJ2-1|-
TGTGCCAGCAGGCAGGGGATCAATGAGCAGTTCTTC
CASRQGINEQFF
>TRBV29-1|-|TRBJ2-1|-
TGCAGCGTCCGCGGGGAGACCTCCTACAATGAGCAGTTCTTC
CSVRGETSYNEQFF
>TRBV7-6|-|TRBJ2-1|once
TGTGCCAGCAGCACTCTAGCAGGGAATGAGCAGTTCTTC
CASSTLAGNEQFF
>TRBV4-3|-|TRBJ1-6|-
TGCGCCAGCAGCCAAGACAGTGGCCTCTATAATTCACCCCTCCACTTT
CASSQDSGLYNSPLHF
>TRBV7-9|-|TRBJ2-1|-
TGTGCCAGCAGCGAGTGGAAAGGCAGGGTCAATGAGCAGTTCTTC
CASSEWKGRVNEQFF
>TRBV12-3/TRBV12-4|TRBD2|TRBJ2-7|few
TGTGCCAGCAGATTTAGTCTGGGGAGGGACCCCTACGAGCAGTACTTC
CASRFSLGRDPYEQYF